Below, 2 T cell receptor beta chains from the same sample are listed, as sequenced in a study of cytomegalovirus exposure and HLA in healthy donors. The PCR used 60 Vbeta and 13 Jbeta primers. Produced via immunoSEQ multiplex PCR; TCRdb's table is partial and in-frame only. The data show 80,000 to 100,000 clones, roughly 73% seen once. The sequencing input was PBMCs. These receptors all come from a man aged 50 to 60 in good health and CMV-seropositive.

The gene calls are TRBV7-9 and TRBJ2-2, with a possible D match to TRBD1 (6 bases). Trimming shortened V by 4 bases and J by 5 bases, and 14 bases separated the two germline ends. Germline CDR1 is SEHNR and CDR2 is FQNEAQ (reference sequence). The CDR3 is made up of 15 amino acids. The CDR3 here is CASSSTGTFTGELFF. CDR3 DNA: TGTGCCAGCAGCTCCACCGGGACATTTACCGGGGAGCTGTTTTTT.

This clone was observed a few times. The V and J genes are TRBV4-1 and TRBJ1-6, with no clear D. The germline gives CDR1 MGHRA, CDR2 YSYEKL. The CDR3 extends over 14 amino acids. V was shortened by 6 bases and J by 13 bases, with 19 bases between the two germline ends. As DNA, the CDR3 is TGCGCCAGCAGGGAGGAATCTCAGATCAAGCCCCTCCACTTT. It specifies CASREESQIKPLHF.